The 30 T cell receptor beta chains below come from one sample, sequenced in a study of shared clonotypes between healthy human individuals. Profiling relied on immunoSEQ multiplex PCR, and the TCRdb table lists in-frame clones only, not all of them. The table has 200,000 to 250,000 clones, about 69% seen once. Sequencing used memory CD4+ T cells sorted from blood. Stated subset: CD45RA-negative fraction. The receptor set was obtained from a man aged 25 to 45 in good health.

The chain couples TRBV10-1 to TRBJ2-1, with TRBD2 identical over 8 bases. This CDR3 spans 14 amino acids. Germline-derived CDR1 and CDR2 are WNHNN and SYGVQD (reference sequence). J lost 5 bases, V lost 3 bases, and 3 bases had no gene match. DNA for the CDR3: TGCGCCAGCAGTGAAACTAGCGGACACAATGAGCAGTTCTTC. Translation gives CASSETSGHNEQFF.

In its sample, this clone was seen a few times. The V call is TRBV5-1, the J call TRBJ2-5; 11 nucleotides align to TRBD2. There are 15 residues in the CDR3. After removal of 1 base from V and 3 bases from J, the junction contained 2 bases not matched to a gene. In germline, CDR1 is SGHRS, CDR2 YFSETQ. The CDR3 loop is CASSLTTSGEETQYF. DNA of the CDR3: TGCGCCAGCAGCTTGACGACTAGCGGGGAAGAGACCCAGTACTTC.

The chain is built from TRBV4-1 and TRBJ2-1; D may be TRBD2 (6 bases). V was cut by 4 bases and J by 2 bases, with 9 bases left in between. Germline loops: CDR1 MGHRA, CDR2 YSYEKL. The CDR3 spans 14 residues. CDR3 sequence reads: CASSRLATYNEQFF. The DNA of the CDR3 is TGCGCCAGCAGCCGTCTAGCGACCTACAATGAGCAGTTCTTC.

This clone was seen a single time. The chain employs TRBV18 and TRBJ2-5; D uncertain. CDR1 and CDR2 from the germline V gene are KGHSH and LQKENI. The CDR3 is 13 amino acids. Trimming left V 3 bases short and J 7 bases short, with 12 bases between. CDR3 loop: CASSPPSEGTQYF. CDR3 nucleotides: TGTGCCAGCTCACCCCCATCAGAAGGGACCCAGTACTTC.

In its sample, this clone was seen many times. J is TRBJ1-1 and V is TRBV5-4; unclear D gene. This CDR3 spans 15 amino acids. CDR1 SGHNT and CDR2 YYREEE come from the germline V gene (reference sequence). Trimming left V 0 bases short and J 10 bases short, with 19 bases between. CDR3 sequence (DNA): TGTGCCAGCAGCTTGGTGGGGTTGGGATCTGTAGGAGCTTTCTTT. Translation: CASSLVGLGSVGAFF.

This clone was counted a few times. The chain joins TRBV6-1 to TRBJ2-1, with D possibly being TRBD2 (6 bases). This CDR3 has 15 residues. Trimming removed 0 bases from V and 7 bases from J, with 13 bases in between. Per germline, CDR1 MNHNS and CDR2 SASEGT. The CDR3 DNA is TGTGCCAGCAGTGAAGCTAGCGGAGCACAGAATGAGCAGTTCTTC. The encoded protein is CASSEASGAQNEQFF.

A few counts support this clone. The rearrangement uses TRBV6-6 and TRBJ2-1; perhaps TRBD1 as D (6 bases). V lost 6 bases to trimming and J lost 4 bases, with 10 bases between them. The germline gives CDR1 MNHNY, CDR2 SVGAGI (reference sequence). The CDR3 sequence is 13 residues long. CDR3 sequence reads: CASSPQGYNEQFF. CDR3 coding DNA: TGTGCCAGCAGCCCACAGGGATACAATGAGCAGTTCTTC.

A few counts support this clone. The gene calls are TRBV30 and TRBJ1-1; 11 nucleotides line up with TRBD1. J gave up 5 bases and V 4 bases, and 12 bases lay outside the gene matches. CDR3 length equals 16 residues. CDR1 and CDR2 from the germline V gene are GTSNPN and SVGIG (reference sequence). CDR3 nucleotides: TGTGCCTGGACCCCTTCGGACAGGGGGCGACGAACTGAAGCTTTCTTT. Protein sequence: CAWTPSDRGRRTEAFF.

This clone came up a few times. The rearrangement links TRBV5-1 to TRBJ1-1; possibly TRBD1 for D (5 bases). The ends were cut back, 0 bases at V and 0 bases at J, with 9 bases in the middle. CDR1 is SGHRS, CDR2 YFSETQ, per germline. This CDR3 spans 15 amino acids. CDR3 loop: CASSLDGGMNTEAFF. The CDR3 nucleotides are TGCGCCAGCAGCTTGGATGGGGGTATGAACACTGAAGCTTTCTTT.

This clone was counted only a few times. Mismatch with germline at one junction end may stem from a read error. V usage is TRBV7-7 and J usage is TRBJ1-5; no reliable D call. Per germline, CDR1 SSHAT and CDR2 FNYEAQ (reference sequence). The CDR3 runs 13 residues. The CDR3 region is CASSPLLGQPQHF. The CDR3 coding sequence is TGTGCTAGCAGCCCACTCCTCGGACAGCCCCAGCATTTT.

This clone is a singleton in its sample. This rearrangement joins TRBV5-6 to TRBJ1-2; D remains ambiguous. Germline CDR1 is SGHDT and CDR2 is YYEEEE. The CDR3 is made up of 13 amino acids. V was shortened by 4 bases and J by 1 base, with 8 bases between the two germline ends. CDR3 in amino acids: CASSIQHNYGYTF. CDR3 sequence (DNA): TGTGCCAGCAGCATACAGCATAACTATGGCTACACCTTC.

The rearrangement links TRBV7-6 to TRBJ2-1, with TRBD2 matching over 12 bases. Germline CDR1 and CDR2: SGHVS and FNYEAQ. This CDR3 comprises 15 residues. V dropped 5 bases and J dropped 9; count of bases not matched to a gene: 8. CDR3 residues: CASSGRTSGMAEQFF. The CDR3 DNA reads TGTGCCAGCAGCGGAAGGACTAGCGGGATGGCTGAGCAGTTCTTC.

The CDR3 is CASSPNHRGRFDTEAFF. The CDR3 coding sequence is TGTGCCAGCTCACCGAATCATAGGGGCCGGTTCGACACTGAAGCTTTCTTT. The chain uses TRBV18 and TRBJ1-1; possible D gene TRBD1, 5 bases. The CDR3 is made up of 17 amino acids. Trimming removed 3 bases from V and 3 bases from J, with 20 bases in between. Germline-derived CDR1 and CDR2 are KGHSH and LQKENI.

CDR3 coding DNA: TGCGCCAGCAGCTGGGACTCCAGAACGGCCGGGGAGCTGTTTTTT. Translated, it gives CASSWDSRTAGELFF. The chain uses TRBV5-1 and TRBJ2-2; D might be TRBD2 (6 bases). The germline CDR1 and CDR2 sequences are SGHRS and YFSETQ. This CDR3 contains 15 residues. V lost 3 bases, J lost 6 bases, and 15 bases lay in between.

The chain joins TRBV5-1 to TRBJ1-1; TRBD1 might be the D (6 bases). V dropped 3 bases and J dropped 4 bases, with 10 bases sitting between them. The CDR3 length is 13 residues. Per the germline V gene, CDR1 is SGHRS and CDR2 is YFSETQ. The CDR3 protein is CASSSRGGTEAFF. The DNA for the CDR3 is TGCGCCAGCAGCTCCAGGGGTGGCACTGAAGCTTTCTTT.

The chain joins TRBV9 to TRBJ1-2, with D possibly being TRBD1 (6 bases). CDR3 size: 14 residues. V lost 0 bases and J 4 bases, leaving 10 bases between the germline ends. Per germline, CDR1 SGDLS and CDR2 YYNGEE. The CDR3 coding sequence is TGTGCCAGCAGCGTAGGGGACATCTCCTATGGCTACACCTTC. It yields the protein CASSVGDISYGYTF.

This sequence joins TRBV6-5 and TRBJ2-7, with D perhaps matching TRBD2 (6 bases). Trimming shortened V by 8 bases and J by 4 bases, and 9 bases separated the two germline ends. The germline gives CDR1 MNHEY, CDR2 SVGAGI. The CDR3 contains 11 residues. The CDR3 is CASGRPYEQYF. The DNA for the CDR3 is TGTGCCAGCGGGAGGCCATACGAGCAGTACTTC.

The chain carries TRBV15 and TRBJ2-1, with 13 bases aligning to TRBD2. CDR1 is LNHNV, CDR2 YYDKDF, per germline (reference sequence). The CDR3 runs 15 residues. J gave up 7 bases and V 7 bases, and 7 bases lay outside the gene matches. CDR3 DNA sequence: TGTGCCACCAAACGACTAGCGGGAGGTTGGAATGAGCAGTTCTTC. Its protein is CATKRLAGGWNEQFF.

This clone has just one count. The J gene is TRBJ2-2, the V gene TRBV7-9, with TRBD2 matching 11 bases. Looked up from germline, CDR1 is SEHNR and CDR2 is FQNEAQ (reference sequence). This CDR3 comprises 18 residues. J lost 0 bases, V lost 1 base, and 4 bases had no gene match. This chain's CDR3 is CASSLVGTSGANTGELFF. DNA for the CDR3: TGTGCCAGCAGCTTAGTAGGGACTAGCGGCGCGAACACCGGGGAGCTGTTTTTT.

The V gene is TRBV27, the J gene TRBJ2-1, with 8 bases matching TRBD2. CDR3 length: 15 amino acids. With V trimmed by 6 bases and J by 4 bases, 8 bases remained unmatched. From germline, CDR1 is MNHEY and CDR2 SMNVEV (reference sequence). The CDR3 here is CASRRLAGGYNEQFF. The DNA of the CDR3 is TGTGCCAGCAGGCGCCTAGCGGGTGGTTACAATGAGCAGTTCTTC.

The chain couples TRBV6-5 to TRBJ2-1; D not resolved. The CDR3 extends over 13 amino acids. The ends were cut back, 6 bases at V and 8 bases at J, with 14 bases in the middle. Germline V gene data show CDR1 as MNHEY and CDR2 as SVGAGI. The CDR3 bases are TGTGCCAGCAGCCGTGGGTGGAAGGATGAGCAGTTCTTC. Its protein product is CASSRGWKDEQFF.

The V call is TRBV5-8, the J call TRBJ2-4; the match to TRBD2 covers 7 bases. V trimming: 0 bases; J trimming: 4 bases; junction bases outside the gene matches: 10. The CDR3 consists of 17 residues. Germline V CDR1 and CDR2: SGHTS, YDEGEE. The CDR3 nucleotides read TGTGCCAGCAGCTTGGCCCTAGCGGACGAGGCAAAAAACATTCAGTACTTC. This gives the protein CASSLALADEAKNIQYF.

This clone was observed once. The chain recombines TRBV19 with TRBJ1-2; TRBD1 might be the D (5 bases). The V gene lost 6 bases and the J gene lost 4 bases, with 12 bases spanning the gap. Germline V CDR1 and CDR2: LNHDA, SQIVND (reference sequence). The CDR3 consists of 13 residues. The CDR3 bases are TGTGCCAGTAGCAACGTCGGGACCTATGGCTACACCTTC. This sequence encodes CASSNVGTYGYTF.

This clone was recorded only once. The V call is TRBV5-1, the J call TRBJ1-2, with 7 bases that match TRBD1. The CDR3 covers 13 residues. Germline CDR1 reads SGHRS; CDR2 reads YFSETQ. The junction had 4 bases not matched to a gene; V was cut back by 0 bases and J by 8 bases. For the CDR3, the DNA is TGCGCCAGCAGCTTGGGACAGGGAGGCGGCTACACCTTC. Its protein is CASSLGQGGGYTF.

This clone was picked up a small number of times. This chain uses TRBV2 with TRBJ2-7; possibly TRBD1 or TRBD2 for D (5 bases each). From germline, CDR1 is SNHLY and CDR2 FYNNEI. Deletions cut 8 bases from V and 6 bases from J, with 20 bases between. The CDR3 is 14 amino acids. The CDR3 protein is CASSPDGTDLEQYF. The CDR3 DNA is TGTGCCAGCTCACCTGACGGGACCGACCTCGAGCAGTACTTC.

In its sample, this clone was seen a few times. The rearrangement joins TRBV9 to TRBJ2-1; D is unresolved. CDR1 and CDR2 from the germline V gene are SGDLS and YYNGEE. Trimming took 0 bases from V and 10 from J, leaving 11 bases between them. This CDR3 is built from 13 residues. Written as DNA, the CDR3 is TGTGCCAGCAGCGTAGCTCTGACTCGGGAGCAGTTCTTC. The encoded protein is CASSVALTREQFF.

This chain joins TRBV5-1 and TRBJ2-1, with TRBD1 matching over 8 bases. Looked up from germline, CDR1 is SGHRS and CDR2 is YFSETQ. The V segment lost 7 bases and the J segment 0 bases; nucleotides outside the gene matches: 6. This CDR3 is built from 15 residues. CDR3 loop: CASHNRGSSYNEQFF. The CDR3 DNA follows: TGCGCCAGCCATAACAGGGGGAGCTCCTACAATGAGCAGTTCTTC.

V and J are TRBV27 and TRBJ2-4; TRBD2 matches 8 bases. CDR1 MNHEY and CDR2 SMNVEV come from the germline V gene (reference sequence). This CDR3 is 15 amino acids long. Unmatched junction bases numbered 9, after V lost 5 bases and J lost 6 bases. CDR3 nucleotide sequence: TGTGCCAGCAGTCCCTTTACTAGCGGTGGAAACATTCAGTACTTC. As protein: CASSPFTSGGNIQYF.

The V call is TRBV7-8, the J call TRBJ2-1; TRBD2 matches 7 bases. The CDR3 totals 17 residues. The V and J ends lost 3 bases and 4 bases, in that order; junction bases with no gene match: 12. Germline V gene lookup returns CDR1 SGHVS and CDR2 FQNEAQ. The CDR3 sequence: CASSFPSSGLGYNEQFF. The CDR3 nucleotides read TGTGCCAGCAGCTTTCCTTCTAGCGGCCTAGGGTACAATGAGCAGTTCTTC.

CDR3 sequence: CASSKQGVANTGELFF. The CDR3 DNA reads TGTGCCAGCAGTAAACAGGGGGTAGCGAACACCGGGGAGCTGTTTTTT. This chain connects TRBV7-2 to TRBJ2-2; 8 bases line up with TRBD1. The CDR3 is made up of 16 amino acids. V lost 6 bases to trimming and J lost 0 bases; unmatched junction nucleotides: 6. Germline-derived CDR1 and CDR2 are SGHTA and FQGNSA. The full variable domain, its missing parts supplied by reference TRBV7-2 and TRBJ2-2, is GAGVSQSPSNKVTEKGKDVELRCDPISGHTALYWYRQSLGQGLEFLIYFQGNSAPDKSGLPSDRFSAERTGGSVSTLTIQRTQQEDSAVYLCASSKQGVANTGELFFGEGSRLTVL.